Listed here are 6 T cell receptor beta chains from one sample, sequenced in a study of cytomegalovirus exposure and HLA in healthy donors. Primers for the PCR totalled 60 Vbeta and 13 Jbeta. Generated by immunoSEQ multiplex PCR, the TCRdb table keeps only in-frame clones and is missing some. The data hold under 150,000 clones, with approximately 68% observed a single time. The sample was PBMCs. These receptor sequences come from a man aged 35-49 years in good health and CMV-seronegative.

The chain recombines TRBV7-8 with TRBJ1-1; D remains ambiguous. Germline V lookup: CDR1 SGHVS, CDR2 FQNEAQ. This CDR3 comprises 14 residues. V lost 2 bases, J lost 4 bases, and 11 bases lay in between. The chain's CDR3 is CASSLPRMSTEAFF. The DNA of the CDR3 is TGTGCCAGCAGCTTACCGCGGATGAGCACTGAAGCTTTCTTT.

The CDR3 reads CASRLNNEQFF. The CDR3 nucleotides read TGCGCCAGCAGATTAAACAATGAGCAGTTCTTC. The V and J genes are TRBV4-3 and TRBJ2-1; D is unresolved. CDR1 is LGHNA and CDR2 is YSLEER in the germline V gene. V was shortened by 6 bases and J by 5 bases, with 5 bases between the two germline ends. The CDR3 spans 11 residues.

The chain joins TRBV7-2 to TRBJ2-2; TRBD1 aligns across 7 bases. The CDR3 spans 16 residues. Losses at the gene ends were 5 bases for V and 0 bases for J; bases not matched to a gene: 6. The germline V gene has CDR1 SGHTA and CDR2 FQGNSA. CDR3 residues: CASSLTGTANTGELFF. As DNA, the CDR3 is TGTGCCAGCAGCCTTACCGGGACAGCGAACACCGGGGAGCTGTTTTTT.

The chain is built from TRBV6-1 and TRBJ1-4, with 9 bases that match TRBD1. V was pared by 4 bases and J by 14 bases, with 5 bases of the junction left unmatched. The CDR3 is made up of 12 amino acids. Germline V gene data show CDR1 as MNHNS and CDR2 as SASEGT. Written as DNA, the CDR3 is TGTGCCAGCAGTGCCCGTGACAGGGGGCTGTTTTTT. Translated: CASSARDRGLFF.

The chain employs TRBV5-1 and TRBJ1-2; D is possibly TRBD1 (6 bases). Germline lookup yields CDR1 SGHRS and CDR2 YFSETQ. CDR3 length: 14 amino acids. Trimming took 0 bases from V and 7 from J, leaving 13 bases between them. CDR3 DNA: TGCGCCAGCAGCTTGGACAGGGATTGTTGTGGCTACACCTTC. Translated: CASSLDRDCCGYTF.

This clone was detected a few times. The junction shows a germline mismatch at one end, possibly a read error. The chain has TRBV30 and TRBJ1-5; D uncertain. Germline lookup yields CDR1 GTSNPN and CDR2 SVGIG (reference sequence). This CDR3 spans 14 amino acids. CDR3 bases: TGTGCCTGGAGTGAAGGGCCCGGGAATCAGCCCCAGAATTTT. Its translation: CAWSEGPGNQPQNF.